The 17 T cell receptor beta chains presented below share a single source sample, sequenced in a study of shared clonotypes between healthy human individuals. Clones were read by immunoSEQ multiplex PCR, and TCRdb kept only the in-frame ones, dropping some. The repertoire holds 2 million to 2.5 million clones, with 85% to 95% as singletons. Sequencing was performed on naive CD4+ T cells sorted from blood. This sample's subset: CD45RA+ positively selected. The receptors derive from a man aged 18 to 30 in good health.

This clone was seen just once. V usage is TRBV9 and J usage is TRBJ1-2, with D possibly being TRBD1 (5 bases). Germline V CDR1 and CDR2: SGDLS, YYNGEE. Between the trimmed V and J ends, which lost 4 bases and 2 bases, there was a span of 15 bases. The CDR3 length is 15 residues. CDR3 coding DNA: TGTGCCAGCAGCCAAGTCTTTGAGGGGAACTATGGCTACACCTTC. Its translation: CASSQVFEGNYGYTF.

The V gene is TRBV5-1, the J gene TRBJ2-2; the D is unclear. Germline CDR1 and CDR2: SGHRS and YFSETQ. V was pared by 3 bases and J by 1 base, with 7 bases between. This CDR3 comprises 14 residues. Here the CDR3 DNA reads TGCGCCAGCAGCTCGTTCCAGAACACCGGGGAGCTGTTTTTT. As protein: CASSSFQNTGELFF.

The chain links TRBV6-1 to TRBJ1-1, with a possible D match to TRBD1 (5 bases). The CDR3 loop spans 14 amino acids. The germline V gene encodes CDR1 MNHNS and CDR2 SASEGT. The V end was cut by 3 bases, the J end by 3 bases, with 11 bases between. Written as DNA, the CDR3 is TGTGCCAGCAGTGACCAGGGTTATGACACTGAAGCTTTCTTT. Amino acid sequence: CASSDQGYDTEAFF.

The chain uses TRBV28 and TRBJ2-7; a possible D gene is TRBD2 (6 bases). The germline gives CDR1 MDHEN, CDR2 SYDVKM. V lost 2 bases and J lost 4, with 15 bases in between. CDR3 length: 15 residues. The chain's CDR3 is CASSLPRGLGYEQYF. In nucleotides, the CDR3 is TGTGCCAGCAGTTTACCCCGGGGGTTAGGATACGAGCAGTACTTC.

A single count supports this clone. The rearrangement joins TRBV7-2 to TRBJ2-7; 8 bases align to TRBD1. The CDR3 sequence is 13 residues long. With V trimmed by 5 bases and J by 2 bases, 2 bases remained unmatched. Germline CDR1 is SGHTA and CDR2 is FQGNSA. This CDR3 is CASSAGGPYEQYF. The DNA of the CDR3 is TGTGCCAGCAGCGCAGGGGGCCCCTACGAGCAGTACTTC. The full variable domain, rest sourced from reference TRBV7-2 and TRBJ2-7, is GAGVSQSPSNKVTEKGKDVELRCDPISGHTALYWYRQSLGQGLEFLIYFQGNSAPDKSGLPSDRFSAERTGGSVSTLTIQRTQQEDSAVYLCASSAGGPYEQYFGPGTRLTVT.

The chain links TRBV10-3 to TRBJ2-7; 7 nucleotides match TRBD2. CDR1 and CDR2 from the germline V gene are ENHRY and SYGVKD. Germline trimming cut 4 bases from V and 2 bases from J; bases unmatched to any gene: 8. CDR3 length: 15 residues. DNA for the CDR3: TGTGCCATCAGTGGAAGGCTAGCGGCCGCCTACGAGCAGTACTTC. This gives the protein CAISGRLAAAYEQYF.

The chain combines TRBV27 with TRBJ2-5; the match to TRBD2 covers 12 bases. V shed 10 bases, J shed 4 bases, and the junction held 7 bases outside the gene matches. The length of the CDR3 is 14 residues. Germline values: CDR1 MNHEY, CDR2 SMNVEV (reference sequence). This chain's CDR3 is CATSRLAGVETQYF. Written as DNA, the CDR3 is TGTGCCACCTCCAGACTAGCGGGAGTAGAGACCCAGTACTTC.

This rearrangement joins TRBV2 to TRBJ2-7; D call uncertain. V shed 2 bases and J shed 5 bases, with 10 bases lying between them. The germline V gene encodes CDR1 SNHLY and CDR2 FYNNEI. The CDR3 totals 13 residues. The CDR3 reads CASSELISDEQYF. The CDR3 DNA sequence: TGTGCCAGCAGTGAACTAATCAGCGACGAGCAGTACTTC.

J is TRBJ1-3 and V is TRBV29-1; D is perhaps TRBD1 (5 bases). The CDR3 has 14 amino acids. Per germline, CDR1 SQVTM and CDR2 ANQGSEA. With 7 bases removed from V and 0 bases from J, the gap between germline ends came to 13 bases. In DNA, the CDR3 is TGCAGCGCCCGAACTGACAGCTCTGGAAACACCATATATTTT. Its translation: CSARTDSSGNTIYF. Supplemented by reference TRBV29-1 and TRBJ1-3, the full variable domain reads SAVISQKPSRDICQRGTSLTIQCQVDSQVTMMFWYRQQPGQSLTLIATANQGSEATYESGFVIDKFPISRPNLTFSTLTVSNMSPEDSSIYLCSARTDSSGNTIYFGEGSWLTVV.

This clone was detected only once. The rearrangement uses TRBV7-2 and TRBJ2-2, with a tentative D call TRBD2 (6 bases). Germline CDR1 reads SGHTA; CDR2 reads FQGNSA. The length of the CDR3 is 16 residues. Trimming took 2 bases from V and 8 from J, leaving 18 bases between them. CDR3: CASSLMALNGGGELFF. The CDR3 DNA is TGTGCCAGCAGCTTAATGGCACTAAACGGGGGTGGGGAGCTGTTTTTT.

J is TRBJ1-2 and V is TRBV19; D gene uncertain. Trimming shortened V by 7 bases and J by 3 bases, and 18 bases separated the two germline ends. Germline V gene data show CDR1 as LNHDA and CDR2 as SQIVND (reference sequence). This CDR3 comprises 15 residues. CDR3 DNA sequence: TGTGCCAGTACCCCCCGAGGAGGGCGAGACTATGGCTACACCTTC. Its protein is CASTPRGGRDYGYTF.

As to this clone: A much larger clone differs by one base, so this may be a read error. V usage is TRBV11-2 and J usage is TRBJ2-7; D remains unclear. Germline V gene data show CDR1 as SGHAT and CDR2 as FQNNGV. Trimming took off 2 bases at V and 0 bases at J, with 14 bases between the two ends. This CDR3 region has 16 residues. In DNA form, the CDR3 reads TGTGCCAGCAGCTTATCCGAAGTCCCTCTCTCCTACGAGCAGTACTTC. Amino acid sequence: CASSLSEVPLSYEQYF. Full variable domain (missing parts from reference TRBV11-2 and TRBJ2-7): EAGVAQSPRYKIIEKRQSVAFWCNPISGHATLYWYQQILGQGPKLLIQFQNNGVVDDSQLPKDRFSAERLKGVDSTLKIQPAKLEDSAVYLCASSLSEVPLSYEQYFGPGTRLTVT.

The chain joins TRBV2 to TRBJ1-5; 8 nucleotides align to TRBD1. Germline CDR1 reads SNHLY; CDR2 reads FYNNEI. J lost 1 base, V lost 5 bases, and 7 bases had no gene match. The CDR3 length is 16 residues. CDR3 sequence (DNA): TGTGCCAGCAGTTCCGACAGGGGCATGAGCAATCAGCCCCAGCATTTT. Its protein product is CASSSDRGMSNQPQHF.

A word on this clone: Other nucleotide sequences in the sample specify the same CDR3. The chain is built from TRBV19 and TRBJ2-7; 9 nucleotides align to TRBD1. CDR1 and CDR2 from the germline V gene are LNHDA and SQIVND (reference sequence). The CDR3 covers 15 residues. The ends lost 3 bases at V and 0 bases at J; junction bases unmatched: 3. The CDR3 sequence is CASSIETGGSYEQYF. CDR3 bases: TGTGCCAGTAGTATTGAGACAGGGGGCTCCTACGAGCAGTACTTC.

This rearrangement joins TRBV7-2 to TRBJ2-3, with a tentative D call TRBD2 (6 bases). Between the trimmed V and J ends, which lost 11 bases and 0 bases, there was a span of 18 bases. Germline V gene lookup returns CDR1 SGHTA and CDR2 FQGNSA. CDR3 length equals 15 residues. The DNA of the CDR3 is TGTGCCGGATCGGTTAGCGGCGATAGCACAGATACGCAGTATTTT. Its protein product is CAGSVSGDSTDTQYF.

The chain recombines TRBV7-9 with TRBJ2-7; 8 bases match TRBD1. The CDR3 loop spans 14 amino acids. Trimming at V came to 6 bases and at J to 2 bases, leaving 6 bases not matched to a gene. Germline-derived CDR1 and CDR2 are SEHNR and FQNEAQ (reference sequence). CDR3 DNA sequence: TGTGCCAGCAGTCAAACGGGACAGGCCTACGAGCAGTACTTC. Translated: CASSQTGQAYEQYF.

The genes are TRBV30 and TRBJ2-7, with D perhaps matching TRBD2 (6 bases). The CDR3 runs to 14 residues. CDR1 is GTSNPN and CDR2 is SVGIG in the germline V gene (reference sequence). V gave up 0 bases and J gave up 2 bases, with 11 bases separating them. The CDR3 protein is CAWSVGPGAYEQYF. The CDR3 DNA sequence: TGTGCCTGGAGTGTTGGCCCGGGAGCCTACGAGCAGTACTTC. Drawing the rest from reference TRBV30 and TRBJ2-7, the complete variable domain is SQTIHQWPATLVQPVGSPLSLECTVEGTSNPNLYWYRQAAGRGLQLLFYSVGIGQISSEVPQNLSASRPQDRQFILSSKKLLLSDSGFYLCAWSVGPGAYEQYFGPGTRLTVT.